A single sample is the source of the 4 T cell receptor beta chains below, sequenced in a study of CD8 T cells in ankylosing spondylitis. Using its own MiXCR run on the 5' RACE reads, TCRdb lists one record per CDR3 protein. Seen here are 250,000 to 300,000 distinct CDR3 sequences, approximately 20% observed once, and the top ten hold about 8.2%. Sequenced sample: blood, either unsorted or a sorted T cell fraction (not recorded which). The receptors here all came from a male donor with ankylosing spondylitis or in good health (not recorded which).

This clonotype was observed once. The rearrangement links TRBV12-3 or TRBV12-4 to TRBJ1-6; no definite D call. The germline V and J ends were trimmed by 8 bases and 8 bases, with 7 bases remaining between them. The length of the CDR3 is 11 residues. CDR3: CASRGDSPLHF. The CDR3 DNA reads TGTGCCAGCCGTGGTGATTCACCCCTCCACTTT.

J is TRBJ2-2 and V is TRBV5-1; D is ambiguous. The CDR3 is 12 amino acids. The V gene lost 4 bases and the J gene lost 7 bases, with 8 bases spanning the gap. Germline V gene data show CDR1 as SGHRS and CDR2 as YFSETQ. Written as DNA, the CDR3 is TGCGCCAGCAGCCACCCAGGCGGGGAGCTGTTTTTT. This gives the protein CASSHPGGELFF.

This clonotype has only a few counts. An end of the junction differs from the germline gene, which may be a read error. The rearrangement uses TRBV20-1 and TRBJ1-2; D gene uncertain. CDR1 and CDR2 from the germline V gene are DFQATT and SNEGSKA (reference sequence). This CDR3 contains 15 residues. The CDR3 protein is CSARGGRGKDYGYTF. CDR3 DNA: TGCAGTGCTAGAGGAGGAAGAGGTAAAGACTACGGCTACACCTTC.

Here the CDR3 reads CASSFRTHTDTQYF. The CDR3 nucleotides are TGTGCCAGCAGTTTCAGGACCCACACAGATACGCAGTATTTT. The rearrangement uses TRBV12-3 or TRBV12-4 and TRBJ2-3, with D uncertain. The V end lost 3 bases, the J end lost 2 bases, and 9 bases lay between the germline ends. The CDR3 is made up of 14 amino acids.